The 12 T cell receptor beta chains below all came from one sample that was sequenced in a study of early T cells in non-severe SARS-CoV-2 infection. TCRdb re-called the 5' RACE reads through MiXCR, storing one row per CDR3 protein. The sample has some 98,000 distinct CDR3 sequences; around 10% are singletons. The sample was whole blood. These TCRs come from an adult who was a healthcare worker with PCR-confirmed SARS-CoV-2 infection or an uninfected control (not recorded which).

This clonotype has ten or more counts. This sequence joins TRBV5-1 and TRBJ2-7; no clear D. V dropped 0 bases and J dropped 3 bases, with 7 bases sitting between them. There are 13 residues in the CDR3. The germline V gene encodes CDR1 SGHRS and CDR2 YFSETQ. In DNA form, the CDR3 reads TGCGCCAGCAGCTTGGGCCCGAACTACGAGCAGTACTTC. Residues: CASSLGPNYEQYF.

The J gene is TRBJ2-5, the V gene TRBV7-2; 7 bases line up with TRBD2. CDR3 length equals 14 residues. The V segment lost 10 bases and the J segment 2 bases; nucleotides outside the gene matches: 10. Germline V gene lookup returns CDR1 SGHTA and CDR2 FQGNSA. The CDR3 DNA is TGTGCCACCCAGCGCGGGGGTCGGCAAGAGACCCAGTACTTC. Translated, it gives CATQRGGRQETQYF.

V and J are TRBV20-1 and TRBJ2-3, with unresolved D. V lost 3 bases and J 8 bases, leaving 9 bases between the germline ends. This CDR3 spans 11 amino acids. CDR1 is DFQATT and CDR2 is SNEGSKA in the germline V gene (reference sequence). For the CDR3, the DNA is TGCAGTGCTAGGGCTAACGGTACGCAGTATTTT. It is translated as CSARANGTQYF.

The chain joins TRBV9 to TRBJ2-5; 10 bases fit TRBD2. The CDR3 is 14 amino acids. V trimming: 4 bases; J trimming: 5 bases; junction bases outside the gene matches: 5. CDR1 is SGDLS and CDR2 is YYNGEE in the germline V gene. The CDR3 nucleotides are TGTGCCAGCAGCCTAACTAGCGGGACGGAGACCCAGTACTTC. Translated: CASSLTSGTETQYF.

The chain couples TRBV30 to TRBJ1-2; the D is unclear. Looked up from germline, CDR1 is GTSNPN and CDR2 is SVGIG (reference sequence). This CDR3 comprises 15 residues. Deletions cut 0 bases from V and 3 bases from J, with 14 bases between. Here the CDR3 DNA reads TGTGCCTGGAGTGTACCCCCAGTCGGGTACTATGGCTACACCTTC. It yields the protein CAWSVPPVGYYGYTF.

Many counts were recorded for this clonotype. The chain uses TRBV12-5 and TRBJ2-7, with no clear D. The CDR3 sequence is 14 residues long. Germline V gene data show CDR1 as LGHNT and CDR2 as FRNRAP. The ends were cut back, 1 base at V and 7 bases at J, with 14 bases in the middle. CDR3 sequence: CASGLAGVSGEQYF. The CDR3 DNA reads TGTGCTAGTGGTTTGGCCGGAGTATCGGGTGAGCAGTACTTC.

The rearrangement uses TRBV18 and TRBJ2-5; 8 bases are shared with TRBD2. V lost 3 bases to trimming and J lost 7 bases; unmatched junction nucleotides: 7. The CDR3 contains 14 residues. The germline gives CDR1 KGHSH, CDR2 LQKENI. The CDR3 is CASSPGTSRGTQYF. CDR3 nucleotide sequence: TGTGCCAGCTCACCGGGGACTAGTCGCGGGACCCAGTACTTC.

CDR3 residues: CASSPDQGFYYNSPLHF. In DNA, the CDR3 is TGTGCCAGCAGCCCAGACCAGGGGTTCTACTATAATTCACCCCTCCACTTT. V gene TRBV27 combines with J gene TRBJ1-6, with a tentative D call TRBD1 (6 bases). Germline V gene data show CDR1 as MNHEY and CDR2 as SMNVEV (reference sequence). The CDR3 covers 17 residues. V was shortened by 6 bases and J by 3 bases, with 18 bases between the two germline ends.

This clonotype was recorded many times. J is TRBJ1-1 and V is TRBV28; 8 bases are shared with TRBD1. CDR1 is MDHEN, CDR2 SYDVKM, per germline. The CDR3 is 19 amino acids. Trimming removed 5 bases from V and 3 bases from J; junction bases left unmatched: 20. This CDR3 is CASSNSIKGQAIGDTEAFF. CDR3 nucleotides: TGTGCCAGCAGTAATTCGATTAAGGGACAGGCGATTGGGGACACTGAAGCTTTCTTT.

V and J are TRBV3-1 and TRBJ1-2; D is unresolved. Trimming left V 0 bases short and J 2 bases short, with 10 bases between. CDR1 and CDR2 from the germline V gene are LGHDT and YNNKEL (reference sequence). This CDR3 comprises 15 residues. The CDR3 is CASSQDGYTNYGYTF. As DNA, the CDR3 is TGTGCCAGCAGCCAAGACGGATACACGAACTATGGCTACACCTTC.

This clonotype was seen a handful of times. The V gene is TRBV3-1, the J gene TRBJ1-5; D remains ambiguous. This CDR3 contains 16 residues. Germline loops: CDR1 LGHDT, CDR2 YNNKEL (reference sequence). V was cut by 0 bases and J by 0 bases, with 9 bases left in between. The CDR3 is CASSQDPVYSNQPQHF. CDR3 sequence (DNA): TGTGCCAGCAGCCAAGATCCGGTCTATAGCAATCAGCCCCAGCATTTT.

The chain has TRBV5-1 and TRBJ1-1; 8 bases are shared with TRBD1. The germline V gene has CDR1 SGHRS and CDR2 YFSETQ. The CDR3 has 15 residues. The trim removed 4 bases at V and 2 bases at J, leaving 7 bases unmatched. CDR3 DNA sequence: TGCGCCAGCAGCATAAATCAGGGGGCCAACACTGAAGCTTTCTTT. Its protein product is CASSINQGANTEAFF.